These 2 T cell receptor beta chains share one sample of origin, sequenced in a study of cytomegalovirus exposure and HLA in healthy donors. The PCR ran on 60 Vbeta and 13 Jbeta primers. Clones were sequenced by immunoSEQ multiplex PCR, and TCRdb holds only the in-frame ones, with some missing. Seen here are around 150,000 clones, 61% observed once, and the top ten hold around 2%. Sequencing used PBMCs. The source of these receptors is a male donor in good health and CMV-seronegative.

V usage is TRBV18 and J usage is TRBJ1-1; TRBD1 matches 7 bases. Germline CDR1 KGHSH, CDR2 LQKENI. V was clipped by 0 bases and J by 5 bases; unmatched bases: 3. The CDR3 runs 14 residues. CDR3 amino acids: CASSPPAGGTEAFF. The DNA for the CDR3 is TGTGCCAGCTCACCACCGGCAGGGGGGACTGAAGCTTTCTTT.

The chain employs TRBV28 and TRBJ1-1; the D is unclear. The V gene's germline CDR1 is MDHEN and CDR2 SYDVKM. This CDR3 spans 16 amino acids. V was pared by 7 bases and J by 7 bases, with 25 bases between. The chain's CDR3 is CASNRPTGSSQCEAFF. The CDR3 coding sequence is TGTGCCAGCAACCGTCCCACGGGGAGCTCTCAATGTGAAGCTTTCTTT.